Listed here is a single TCR beta chain. These data are taken from a study of blood T cell repertoires in COVID-19. After removal of 5 bases from V and 2 bases from J, the junction contained 4 bases not matched to a gene. The CDR3 length is 14 residues. The germline gives CDR1 MNHEY, CDR2 SVGAGI. The assay was immunoSEQ multiplex PCR, and TCRdb's table has in-frame clones only and misses some. The data show 70,000 to 95,000 clones, approximately 82% seen once. Sequencing used peripheral blood. The source of this sequence is a woman between 50 and 59 years old with acute or convalescent COVID-19. V and J are TRBV6-5 and TRBJ2-5; 8 bases align to TRBD1. The CDR3 DNA sequence: TGTGCCAGCAGTAGAGGACAGGGACAAGAGACCCAGTACTTC. Translated: CASSRGQGQETQYF.